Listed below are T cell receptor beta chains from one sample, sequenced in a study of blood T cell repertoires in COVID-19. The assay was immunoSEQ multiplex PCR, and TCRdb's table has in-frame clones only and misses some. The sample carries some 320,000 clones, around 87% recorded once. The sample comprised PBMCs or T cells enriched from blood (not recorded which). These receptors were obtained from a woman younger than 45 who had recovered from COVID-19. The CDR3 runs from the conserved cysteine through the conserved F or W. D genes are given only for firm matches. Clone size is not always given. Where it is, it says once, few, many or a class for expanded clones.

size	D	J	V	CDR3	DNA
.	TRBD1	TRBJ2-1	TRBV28	CASSTAGQGIWNEQFF	TGTGCCAGCAGCACCGCGGGACAGGGAATATGGAATGAGCAGTTCTTC
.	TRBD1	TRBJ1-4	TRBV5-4	CASSPGTGLSSSEKLFF	TGTGCCAGCAGCCCCGGGACAGGGTTATCGTCAAGTGAAAAACTGTTTTTT
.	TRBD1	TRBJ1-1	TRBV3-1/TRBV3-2	CASSPRAGGAVEAFF	TGTGCCAGCAGCCCCCGCGCAGGGGGCGCCGTTGAAGCTTTCTTT
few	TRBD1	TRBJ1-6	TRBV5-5	CASSLAPAGQGYSPLHF	TGTGCCAGCAGCTTGGCCCCTGCGGGACAGGGGTATTCACCCCTCCACTTT
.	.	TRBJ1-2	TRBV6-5	CASSRASGVYGYTF	TGTGCCAGCAGCCGCGCTTCAGGGGTCTATGGCTACACCTTC
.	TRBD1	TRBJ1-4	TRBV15	CATLRTGTGVANEKLFF	TGTGCCACCCTACGAACCGGGACAGGGGTAGCTAATGAAAAACTGTTTTTT
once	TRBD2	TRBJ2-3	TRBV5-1	CASSFSGGTDTQYF	TGCGCCAGCAGCTTCAGCGGGGGCACAGATACGCAGTATTTT
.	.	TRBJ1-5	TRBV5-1	CASSLTGLDQPQHF	TGCGCCAGCAGCTTAACAGGGTTGGATCAGCCCCAGCATTTT
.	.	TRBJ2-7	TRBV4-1	CASSQEDGVRVKQYF	TGCGCCAGCAGCCAAGAGGACGGGGTACGAGTTAAGCAGTACTTC
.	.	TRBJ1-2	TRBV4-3	CASSQDSAGFYGYTF	TGCGCCAGCAGCCAAGATTCGGCAGGGTTCTATGGCTACACCTTC
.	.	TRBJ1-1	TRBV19	CATQWGGARNTEAFF	TGTGCCACCCAATGGGGGGGCGCAAGGAACACTGAAGCTTTCTTT
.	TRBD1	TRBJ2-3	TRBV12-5	CASGNGQGRDTQYF	TGTGCTAGTGGTAACGGACAGGGGAGGGATACGCAGTATTTT
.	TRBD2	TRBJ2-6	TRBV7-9	CASSSRGAGANVLTF	TGTGCCAGCAGTTCCCGGGGGGCTGGGGCCAACGTCCTGACTTTC
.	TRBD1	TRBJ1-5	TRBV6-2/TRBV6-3	CASSYRTGTGGSQPQHF	TGTGCCAGCAGTTACCGAACCGGGACAGGGGGAAGTCAGCCCCAGCATTTT
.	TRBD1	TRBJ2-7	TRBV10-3	CAISESGTGKGSSYEQYF	TGTGCCATCAGTGAGTCAGGGACAGGGAAAGGTAGCTCCTACGAGCAGTACTTC
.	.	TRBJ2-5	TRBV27	CASTDQETQYF	TGTGCCAGCACCGACCAAGAGACCCAGTACTTC
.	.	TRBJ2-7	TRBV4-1	CASSQGRAGSYEQYF	TGCGCCAGCAGCCAAGGACGGGCGGGATCCTACGAGCAGTACTTC
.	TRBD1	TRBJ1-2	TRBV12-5	CASGSPTGPYYGYTF	TGTGCTAGTGGTTCCCCGACAGGGCCTTACTATGGCTACACCTTC
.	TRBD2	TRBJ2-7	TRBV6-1	CASSEEASGAYEQCF	TGTGCCAGCAGTGAAGAGGCTAGCGGTGCCTACGAGCAGTGCTTC
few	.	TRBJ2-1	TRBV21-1	CASSKDTYNEQFF	TGTGCCAGCAGCAAAGACACCTACAATGAGCAGTTCTTC
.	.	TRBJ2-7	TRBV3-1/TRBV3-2	CASSQDQGSSYEQYF	TGTGCCAGCAGCCAAGATCAGGGTAGCTCCTACGAGCAGTACTTC
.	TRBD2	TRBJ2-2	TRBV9	CASERGGNTGELFF	TGTGCCAGCGAGCGGGGGGGGAACACCGGGGAGCTGTTTTTT
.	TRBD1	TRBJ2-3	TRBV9	CASSFQGQGTDTQYF	TGTGCCAGCAGCTTCCAAGGACAGGGGACAGATACGCAGTATTTT
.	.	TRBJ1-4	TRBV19	CASSIEGGPNEKLFF	TGTGCCAGTAGTATAGAAGGGGGACCGAATGAAAAACTGTTTTTT
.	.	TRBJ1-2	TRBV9	CASSARRVTNYGYTF	TGTGCCAGCAGCGCCCGAAGAGTCACTAACTATGGCTACACCTTC
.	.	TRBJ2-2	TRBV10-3	CAISPNRVSGELFF	TGTGCCATCAGTCCCAATCGGGTTTCCGGGGAGCTGTTTTTT
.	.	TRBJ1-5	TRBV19	CASSIGQGWQPQHF	TGTGCCAGTAGTATAGGGCAGGGGTGGCAGCCCCAGCATTTT
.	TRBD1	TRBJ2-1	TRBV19	CASSIETGGRSEQFF	TGTGCCAGTAGTATAGAGACAGGGGGCCGGAGTGAGCAGTTCTTC
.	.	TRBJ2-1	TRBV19	CASSIQGSNNEQFF	TGTGCCAGTAGTATTCAGGGGTCTAACAATGAGCAGTTCTTC
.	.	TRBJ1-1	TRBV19	CASSSGAGTEAFF	TGTGCCAGTAGTTCAGGGGCGGGCACTGAAGCTTTCTTT
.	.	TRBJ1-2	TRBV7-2	CASSLPGTPYGYTF	TGTGCCAGCAGCTTACCAGGGACACCTTATGGCTACACCTTC
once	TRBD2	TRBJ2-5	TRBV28	CASSLLRGGAETQYF	TGTGCCAGCAGTTTATTGCGGGGAGGGGCAGAGACCCAGTACTTC
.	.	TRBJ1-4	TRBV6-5	CASLTPFPEKLFF	TGTGCCAGCTTGACACCCTTTCCCGAAAAACTGTTTTTT
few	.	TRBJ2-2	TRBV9	CASSVWGPGELFF	TGTGCCAGCAGCGTATGGGGGCCCGGGGAGCTGTTTTTT
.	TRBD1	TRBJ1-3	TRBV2	CASSGTGGTGNTIYF	TGTGCCAGCAGCGGTACAGGGGGAACTGGAAACACCATATATTTT
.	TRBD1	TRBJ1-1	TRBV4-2	CASRVNRQGWTEAFF	TGTGCCAGCAGGGTAAATAGACAGGGGTGGACTGAAGCTTTCTTT
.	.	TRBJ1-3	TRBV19	CASSISLSGNTIYF	TGTGCCAGTAGTATTTCCCTCTCTGGAAACACCATATATTTT
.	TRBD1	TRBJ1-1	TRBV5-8	CASRKDRGSTEAFF	TGTGCCAGCAGGAAAGACAGGGGGAGCACTGAAGCTTTCTTT
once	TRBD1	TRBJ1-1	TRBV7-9	CASSFRTGNTEAFF	TGTGCCAGCAGCTTCCGGACAGGGAACACTGAAGCTTTCTTT
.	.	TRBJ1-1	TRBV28	CASTEGREAEAFF	TGTGCCAGCACCGAGGGGCGGGAGGCTGAAGCTTTCTTT
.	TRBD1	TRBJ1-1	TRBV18	CASSPGQGAEAFF	TGTGCCAGCTCACCAGGACAGGGCGCTGAAGCTTTCTTT
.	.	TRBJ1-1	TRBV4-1	CASLGLPRNTEAFF	TGCGCCAGCCTGGGGCTGCCCAGGAACACTGAAGCTTTCTTT
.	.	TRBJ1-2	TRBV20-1	CSASYGADYGYTF	TGCAGTGCTAGTTATGGGGCCGACTATGGCTACACCTTC
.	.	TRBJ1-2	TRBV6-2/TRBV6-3	CASSFRASYGYTF	TGTGCCAGCAGTTTCAGGGCCTCTTATGGCTACACCTTC
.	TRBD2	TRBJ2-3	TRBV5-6	CASTFGGYADTQYF	TGTGCCAGCACATTCGGGGGGTATGCAGATACGCAGTATTTT
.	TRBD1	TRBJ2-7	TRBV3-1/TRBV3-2	CASSRPGTGTSVDEQYF	TGTGCCAGCAGCCGTCCCGGGACAGGGACGAGTGTCGACGAGCAGTACTTC
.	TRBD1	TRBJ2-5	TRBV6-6	CASTWGQGYQETQYF	TGTGCCAGCACCTGGGGACAGGGATACCAAGAGACCCAGTACTTC
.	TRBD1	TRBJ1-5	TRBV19	CASSTIGDSQNQPQHF	TGTGCCAGTAGCACAATAGGGGACAGTCAGAATCAGCCCCAGCATTTT
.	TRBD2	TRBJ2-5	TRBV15	CATREGSGGAGTQYF	TGTGCCACCAGAGAGGGTAGCGGGGGAGCGGGGACCCAGTACTTC
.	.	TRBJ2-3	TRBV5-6	CASRAVTDTQYF	TGTGCCAGCAGGGCGGTAACAGATACGCAGTATTTT
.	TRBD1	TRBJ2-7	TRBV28	CASSLPGTGGRYEQYF	TGTGCCAGCAGTTTACCCGGGACAGGGGGGAGGTACGAGCAGTACTTC
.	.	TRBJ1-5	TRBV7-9	CASSSGHGGRGNQPQHF	TGTGCCAGCAGCTCAGGCCACGGGGGAAGAGGCAATCAGCCCCAGCATTTT
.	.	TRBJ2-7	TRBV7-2	CASSPHWTGYEQYF	TGTGCCAGCAGCCCCCACTGGACTGGTTACGAGCAGTACTTC
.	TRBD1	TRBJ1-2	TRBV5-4	CASSSKTGWDYGYTF	TGTGCCAGCAGCTCTAAGACAGGGTGGGACTATGGCTACACCTTC
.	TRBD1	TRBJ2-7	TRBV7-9	CASSQTGQGPSYEQYF	TGTGCCAGCAGCCAGACCGGACAGGGGCCGTCCTACGAGCAGTACTTC
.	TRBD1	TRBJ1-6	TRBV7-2	CASSSWTGGHSPLHF	TGTGCCAGCAGCTCATGGACAGGGGGACATTCACCCCTCCACTTT
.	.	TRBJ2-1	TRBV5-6	CASSPIRGGLNEQFF	TGTGCCAGCAGCCCGATAAGGGGTGGGCTCAATGAGCAGTTCTTC
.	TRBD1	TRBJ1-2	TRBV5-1	CASSLPGQGYGYTF	TGCGCCAGCAGTCTTCCGGGACAGGGCTATGGCTACACCTTC
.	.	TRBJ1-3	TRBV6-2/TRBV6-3	CASSSDSSGNTIYF	TGTGCCAGCAGTTCGGACAGCTCTGGAAACACCATATATTTT